This note documents a single T cell receptor beta chain sequence. Its antigen target is currently unknown. No quality values exist for individual bases; no much larger clone is one base distant. The data were taken from a study of blood T cell repertoires in COVID-19 (dated by TCRdb to the early 2020s). Describing the broader study: The collaborator samples originated in the United States, Italy and Spain and spanned the acute and convalescent phases of COVID-19. The prospective study material was composed of cDNA or gDNA derived from T cells, B-cell-depleted T cells, or PBMCs. Subjects who had been exposed to COVID-19, were actively infected with it, or had recovered from it provided the deeply sampled blood TCRbeta repertoires that made up the dataset. A freely available public database, intended as a resource for researchers studying the immune response to SARS-CoV-2, is where the repertoires were released. Samples were obtained from the ongoing ImmuneRACE study (first 160 participants) and from 1,254 subjects provided by 6 global collaborators. Sample metadata almost always included a de-identified subject ID, COVID-19 status, age in years and sex. Where available, HLA class I and class II types were obtained from metadata supplied by the sample provider rather than from assay-based typing.

As encoded in the germline V gene, CDR1 is SGHRS while CDR2 is YFSETQ. The junction carries 10 bases between V and J, which are trimmed by 1 base and 0 bases respectively. CDR3 length: 16 amino acids, cysteine to phenylalanine. Here the CDR3 DNA is all that survives: 48 bases in frame from base 1. TCRbeta CDR3 regions were amplified from genomic DNA using the immunoSEQ Assay, a bias-controlled multiplex PCR. The study's processing was this. The number of nucleated cells in each sample was estimated by amplification of reference gene primers within the assay. To quantify the absolute abundance of each unique TCRbeta CDR3 rearrangement, sequence reads were collapsed and filtered. For each sample, productive Simpson clonality was calculated as the square root of Simpson's diversity index across productive rearrangements. The source is immuneACCESS, and TCRdb retained only in-frame sequences with V and J called. Part of the clones is not carried over; for the studies checked, unresolved V genes explain less than half of this, and the remainder is unexplained. Clone size and V and J calls were adopted from that table, with D and trimming inferred from the DNA. Within this sample are about 78,000 clones, with approximately 89% of them counted one time only. Clones ranked in the top ten supply 4.5% to 6% of the sample.

Whole blood was collected in K2EDTA tubes by collaborating institutions according to the institutions' own protocols. Collaborator samples were shipped for TCRbeta analysis as frozen whole blood, isolated PBMCs, or DNA extracted from either sample type. Overall study outcomes, separate from this receptor: How much clinical and demographic metadata was included differed by source and by participant, and the metadata was provided uncurated.

This TCR was recovered from a man aged 45-60 years with active or convalescent COVID-19. The sample taken for sequencing was peripheral blood. The rearranged chain carries TRBV5-1 and TRBJ1-4, with an unclear D gene assignment. The CDR3 has the sequence CASSLNSIATNEKLFF. The sequenced DNA: TGCGCCAGCAGCTTGAACAGCATTGCAACTAATGAAAAACTGTTTTTT.